The sequence of this TCR beta chain was determined in a study of blood T cell repertoires in COVID-19. Looking at the study overall: Collection of acute and convalescent COVID-19 samples took place in the United States, Italy and Spain.

Germline lookup yields CDR1 LNHDA and CDR2 SQIVND (reference sequence). V shed 4 bases, J shed 3 bases, and the junction held 6 bases outside the gene matches. This CDR3 region has 14 residues. In the original analysis: Reference gene primer amplification yielded estimated nucleated cell counts. Generated by immunoSEQ multiplex PCR, the TCRdb table keeps only in-frame clones and is missing some. The V and J calls and clone size are taken from that table; D and trimming were inferred from the DNA. The table shows approximately 170,000 clones, with more than 60% occurring only once. Material for sequencing was peripheral blood. The V gene is TRBV19, the J gene TRBJ2-7, with TRBD1 matching over 7 bases. This TCR derives from a woman in her forties or fifties with acute or convalescent COVID-19. CDR3 protein: CASSNRGQNYEQYF. CDR3 sequence (DNA): TGTGCCAGTAGTAATAGGGGACAGAACTACGAGCAGTACTTC.